This T cell receptor (beta chain) was documented in a study of monozygotic twins with cystic fibrosis. About the research overall: With about 15 PCR cycles, barcoded libraries came from around 3 micrograms of fragmented DNA. Findings of the study overall: In 13 of 16 pairs, V gene usage was closest to the co-twin's. Nucleotide-identical clonotype sharing was significantly higher within monozygotic CF twin pairs than between unrelated CF individuals. No link emerged between shared CDR3 counts and age, concordance or severity.

The CDR3 is 10 residues long. V dropped 11 bases and J dropped 3 bases, with 7 bases sitting between them. The germline CDR1 and CDR2 sequences are SGHTA and FQGTGA. A note on this clone: Its antigen is not known.

Method: immunoSEQ multiplex PCR; TCRdb's copy keeps in-frame clones and lacks some. The sample consists of fewer than 30,000 clones, about nine tenths of them appearing once. The sequencing input was blood. V usage is TRBV7-3 and J usage is TRBJ1-2; the D gene is possibly TRBD1 (5 bases). The sequence derives from a girl aged 2 to 9 with cystic fibrosis. CDR3 amino acids: CAGGDYGYTF. CDR3 coding DNA: TGTGCCGGGGGAGACTATGGCTACACCTTC.